This TCR beta chain was identified during a study of T-cell memory formation after mild COVID-19. The CDR3 loop spans 14 amino acids. Trimming pared 8 bases from V and 1 base from J, leaving 14 bases between. CDR1 and CDR2 from the germline V gene are ENHRY and SYGVKD. TCRdb recomputed calls from the 5' RACE reads with MiXCR, one row per CDR3 protein. The sample has under 600,000 distinct CDR3 sequences, about 20% seen once. This clonotype occurred a few times. This TCR was recovered from an adult woman who had mild COVID-19 (a few samples of this study predate the infection). Cell type and time point are not known. The chain links TRBV10-3 to TRBJ1-1, with D unclear. Source material: PBMCs or a T cell subset sorted from them (not recorded which). CDR3 sequence: CAIGSPGANTEAFF. As DNA, the CDR3 is TGTGCCATCGGGTCTCCGGGCGCGAACACTGAAGCTTTCTTT.